The 26 T cell receptor beta chains presented below share a single source sample, sequenced in a study of blood T cell repertoires in COVID-19. Generated by immunoSEQ multiplex PCR, the TCRdb table keeps only in-frame clones and is missing some. The sample includes about 140,000 clones, over 60% of them seen just once. The sample was peripheral blood. All receptors derive from a woman of 80 years or more with active or convalescent COVID-19.

The chain couples TRBV5-8 to TRBJ2-3; D call uncertain. The CDR3 sequence is 12 residues long. Looked up from germline, CDR1 is SGHTS and CDR2 is YDEGEE. V gave up 4 bases and J gave up 7 bases, with 10 bases separating them. CDR3 residues: CASSVTAYTQYF. The CDR3 DNA sequence: TGTGCCAGCAGCGTCACAGCTTATACGCAGTATTTT.

The J gene is TRBJ1-2, the V gene TRBV11-2; 10 bases agree with TRBD1. CDR3 length: 16 residues. After removal of 4 bases from V and 7 bases from J, the junction contained 12 bases not matched to a gene. Germline V gives CDR1 SGHAT, CDR2 FQNNGV. The CDR3 DNA reads as TGTGCCAGCAGCTGGACCTCGGGACAGGGGTTAGGTGGCTACACCTTC. Its protein product is CASSWTSGQGLGGYTF.

The rearrangement links TRBV2 to TRBJ1-3, with D possibly being TRBD1 (5 bases). The germline V gene has CDR1 SNHLY and CDR2 FYNNEI. The length of the CDR3 is 15 residues. V shed 4 bases and J shed 0 bases, with 10 bases lying between them. The CDR3 bases are TGTGCCAGCAGTGTAGGCAGGGACTCTGGAAACACCATATATTTT. Translating gives CASSVGRDSGNTIYF.

The CDR3 nucleotides read TGTGCCAGCAGGATTCTAGGACTAGCGGGGGTCACAGATACGCAGTATTTT. Its translation: CASRILGLAGVTDTQYF. V usage is TRBV2 and J usage is TRBJ2-3; 13 positions match TRBD2. Germline-derived CDR1 and CDR2 are SNHLY and FYNNEI. The V segment lost 6 bases and the J segment 2 bases; nucleotides outside the gene matches: 8. There are 17 residues in the CDR3.

This clone was detected once. The gene calls are TRBV18 and TRBJ1-6, with 8 bases that match TRBD1. J was trimmed by 6 bases and V by 5 bases; bases with no gene match: 3. CDR3 length: 14 amino acids. Germline V gene sequence: CDR1 KGHSH, CDR2 LQKENI. CDR3 nucleotides: TGTGCCAGCTCAAGACAGGGGAGTAATTCACCCCTCCACTTT. Residues: CASSRQGSNSPLHF. The full variable domain, its missing parts supplied by reference TRBV18 and TRBJ1-6, is NAGVMQNPRHLVRRRGQEARLRCSPMKGHSHVYWYRQLPEEGLKFMVYLQKENIIDESGMPKERFSAEFPKEGPSILRIQQVVRGDSAAYFCASSRQGSNSPLHFGNGTRLTVT.

The chain couples TRBV28 to TRBJ1-5; the D gene is possibly TRBD1 (5 bases). Deletions cut 2 bases from V and 2 bases from J, with 10 bases between. The CDR3 contains 15 residues. Germline lookup yields CDR1 MDHEN and CDR2 SYDVKM. The CDR3 sequence: CASSLIGAGNQPQHF. CDR3 DNA sequence: TGTGCCAGCAGTTTAATAGGGGCCGGCAATCAGCCCCAGCATTTT.

The rearrangement joins TRBV12-5 to TRBJ2-1; 8 nucleotides agree with TRBD2. V lost 5 bases and J lost 4; bases outside the gene matches: 10. Germline-derived CDR1 and CDR2 are LGHNT and FRNRAP. The CDR3 totals 16 residues. CDR3 DNA: TGTGCTAGTGGTCCTACCGCGGGGGGCGGGTACAATGAGCAGTTCTTC. As protein: CASGPTAGGGYNEQFF.

The V gene is TRBV9, the J gene TRBJ2-1; 12 nucleotides align to TRBD2. The CDR3 totals 18 residues. V shed 0 bases and J 6 bases; nucleotides not matched to a gene: 10. The germline gives CDR1 SGDLS, CDR2 YYNGEE. The chain's CDR3 is CASSVVTSGGISPNEQFF. The CDR3 DNA sequence: TGTGCCAGCAGCGTAGTGACTAGCGGGGGAATTTCCCCCAATGAGCAGTTCTTC.

The chain links TRBV9 to TRBJ2-3; 12 positions agree with TRBD2. The germline V gene encodes CDR1 SGDLS and CDR2 YYNGEE. CDR3 length: 17 residues. V lost 5 bases to trimming and J lost 4 bases; unmatched junction nucleotides: 11. The CDR3 DNA sequence: TGTGCCAGCAGTCCGGGACTAGCGGGCAGGATCGCAGATACGCAGTATTTT. Translating gives CASSPGLAGRIADTQYF.

This clone was observed a single time. V is TRBV30 and J is TRBJ1-1; 7 bases align to TRBD1. V gave up 6 bases and J gave up 6 bases; unmatched junction bases: 7. CDR1 GTSNPN and CDR2 SVGIG come from the germline V gene (reference sequence). This CDR3 contains 12 residues. The CDR3 nucleotides read TGTGCCTGTCGCCCCGACAGGGCTGAAGCTTTCTTT. Residues: CACRPDRAEAFF.

The chain has TRBV2 and TRBJ1-4, with 7 nucleotides matching TRBD1. This CDR3 contains 19 residues. The trim removed 3 bases at V and 1 base at J, leaving 14 bases unmatched. Germline lookup yields CDR1 SNHLY and CDR2 FYNNEI. This chain's CDR3 is CASSDPVAGGRGTNEKLFF. The CDR3 DNA reads TGTGCCAGCAGTGATCCCGTGGCAGGGGGGCGTGGAACTAATGAAAAACTGTTTTTT.

The V call is TRBV9, the J call TRBJ2-3; D gene ambiguous. The CDR3 is made up of 15 amino acids. Trimming removed 0 bases at V and 1 base at J, with 9 bases between. Germline V gene data show CDR1 as SGDLS and CDR2 as YYNGEE. As DNA, the CDR3 is TGTGCCAGCAGCGTAGAAAACAGCCGCACAGATACGCAGTATTTT. Protein: CASSVENSRTDTQYF.

This clone was picked up a small number of times. V usage is TRBV18 and J usage is TRBJ1-4; tentatively, D is TRBD1 (5 bases). The CDR3 covers 16 residues. V dropped 0 bases and J dropped 8 bases, with 16 bases sitting between them. Germline lookup yields CDR1 KGHSH and CDR2 LQKENI. The CDR3 DNA is TGTGCCAGCTCACCACCGCTAGGAGGGGCTCGGGAAAAACTGTTTTTT. Protein sequence: CASSPPLGGAREKLFF. Full variable domain (missing parts from reference TRBV18 and TRBJ1-4): NAGVMQNPRHLVRRRGQEARLRCSPMKGHSHVYWYRQLPEEGLKFMVYLQKENIIDESGMPKERFSAEFPKEGPSILRIQQVVRGDSAAYFCASSPPLGGAREKLFFGSGTQLSVL.

The chain joins TRBV27 to TRBJ1-5, with TRBD1 as a possible D gene (6 bases). Germline values: CDR1 MNHEY, CDR2 SMNVEV (reference sequence). The CDR3 consists of 14 residues. The ends were cut back, 8 bases at V and 1 base at J, with 12 bases in the middle. In nucleotides, the CDR3 is TGTGCCAGCGGGGGGGGGCTGAGCAATCAGCCCCAGCATTTT. The encoded protein is CASGGGLSNQPQHF.

This chain joins TRBV15 and TRBJ1-1; 11 bases align to TRBD1. Germline V gene sequence: CDR1 LNHNV, CDR2 YYDKDF (reference sequence). This CDR3 is 20 amino acids long. V was pared by 1 base and J by 2 bases, with 15 bases of the junction left unmatched. This CDR3 reads CATSRGISGTGGEINTEAFF. CDR3 coding DNA: TGTGCCACCAGCAGAGGTATTTCCGGGACAGGGGGGGAAATTAACACTGAAGCTTTCTTT.

The V gene is TRBV10-2, the J gene TRBJ1-5, with TRBD1 identical over 8 bases. The CDR3 spans 15 residues. The V gene end was trimmed by 4 bases and the J gene end by 3 bases; junction bases not matched to a gene: 5. Germline loops: CDR1 WSHSY, CDR2 SAAADI. CDR3 sequence reads: CASSADRVANQPQHF. The CDR3 DNA reads as TGCGCCAGCAGTGCGGACAGGGTGGCCAATCAGCCCCAGCATTTT.

The rearrangement links TRBV19 to TRBJ2-2, with TRBD2 as a possible D gene (5 bases). The V gene's germline CDR1 is LNHDA and CDR2 SQIVND (reference sequence). CDR3 length equals 14 residues. V gave up 9 bases and J gave up 4 bases, with 15 bases separating them. The CDR3 sequence: CASGKLGSTGELFF. The DNA of the CDR3 is TGTGCCAGCGGAAAACTAGGCTCCACCGGGGAGCTGTTTTTT. Full variable domain (missing parts from reference TRBV19 and TRBJ2-2): DGGITQSPKYLFRKEGQNVTLSCEQNLNHDAMYWYRQDPGQGLRLIYYSQIVNDFQKGDIAEGYSVSREKKESFPLTVTSAQKNPTAFYLCASGKLGSTGELFFGEGSRLTVL.

This chain connects TRBV6-1 to TRBJ2-7, with 7 bases matching TRBD1. Looked up from germline, CDR1 is MNHNS and CDR2 is SASEGT. The V segment lost 0 bases and the J segment 2 bases; nucleotides outside the gene matches: 7. The CDR3 covers 16 residues. The CDR3 nucleotides read TGTGCCAGCAGTGAAGCGCGGTGGGGACAGACCTACGAGCAGTACTTC. This gives the protein CASSEARWGQTYEQYF.

This chain uses TRBV6-5 with TRBJ1-1; D is perhaps TRBD1 (5 bases). With 4 bases removed from V and 6 bases from J, the gap between germline ends came to 12 bases. The CDR3 has 13 residues. CDR1 and CDR2 from the germline V gene are MNHEY and SVGAGI. CDR3 amino acids: CASSFLGGAEAFF. CDR3 nucleotides: TGTGCCAGCAGTTTCCTTGGGGGGGCTGAAGCTTTCTTT.

The chain carries TRBV7-9 and TRBJ2-7; possibly TRBD1 for D (5 bases). The CDR3 has 12 residues. Germline CDR1 reads SEHNR; CDR2 reads FQNEAQ (reference sequence). The V end was cut by 1 base, the J end by 11 bases, with 12 bases between. The CDR3 DNA follows: TGTGCCAGCAGCTTAGATCCCGACAGTAAGTACTTC. It specifies CASSLDPDSKYF. Variable domain in full (rest from reference TRBV7-9 and TRBJ2-7): DTGVSQNPRHKITKRGQNVTFRCDPISEHNRLYWYRQTLGQGPEFLTYFQNEAQLEKSRLLSDRFSAERPKGSFSTLEIQRTEQGDSAMYLCASSLDPDSKYFGPGTRLTVT.

The V call is TRBV10-3, the J call TRBJ2-7; perhaps TRBD2 as D (6 bases). Looked up from germline, CDR1 is ENHRY and CDR2 is SYGVKD. The CDR3 is 12 amino acids. The V end lost 6 bases, the J end lost 3 bases, and 9 bases lay between the germline ends. The CDR3 reads CAISGTDYEQYF. The DNA for the CDR3 is TGTGCCATCAGCGGGACTGACTACGAGCAGTACTTC.

The chain couples TRBV19 to TRBJ1-5, with TRBD1 matching over 9 bases. From germline, CDR1 is LNHDA and CDR2 SQIVND (reference sequence). The V gene end was trimmed by 5 bases and the J gene end by 6 bases; junction bases not matched to a gene: 8. The CDR3 spans 15 residues. CDR3 in DNA: TGTGCCAGTAGTTCCACAGGGGGCTACGGTCAGCCCCAGCATTTT. Translating gives CASSSTGGYGQPQHF.

This clone came up a few times. The same CDR3 can be traced to other DNA sequences in this sample. The gene calls are TRBV3-1 (or the pseudogene TRBV3-2) and TRBJ1-3; D unresolved. The CDR3 length is 14 residues. CDR1 LGHDT and CDR2 YNNKEL come from the germline V gene (reference sequence). Trimming removed 4 bases from V and 1 base from J, with 8 bases in between. This chain's CDR3 is CASSRGSSGNTIYF. The CDR3 region has the DNA TGTGCCAGCAGCCGAGGTAGTTCTGGAAACACCATATATTTT.

The rearrangement uses TRBV30 and TRBJ2-7; D is possibly TRBD2 (6 bases). This CDR3 is built from 12 residues. Germline assignment: CDR1 GTSNPN and CDR2 SVGIG (reference sequence). Trimming cost V 5 bases and J 4 bases, with 12 bases left between them. The CDR3 spells CAWGTLQYEQYF. The CDR3 coding sequence is TGTGCCTGGGGGACTCTCCAATACGAGCAGTACTTC.

The rearrangement uses TRBV9 and TRBJ1-1; D not resolved. The CDR3 extends over 13 amino acids. The V end lost 3 bases, the J end lost 1 base, and 7 bases lay between the germline ends. Germline CDR1 is SGDLS and CDR2 is YYNGEE. Here the CDR3 reads CASSANPNTEAFF. DNA for the CDR3: TGTGCCAGCAGCGCTAACCCGAACACTGAAGCTTTCTTT.

This chain uses TRBV7-2 with TRBJ1-4; TRBD1 matches at 9 bases. After removal of 6 bases from V and 8 bases from J, the junction contained 7 bases not matched to a gene. The CDR3 loop spans 14 amino acids. Germline CDR1 is SGHTA and CDR2 is FQGNSA. CDR3 sequence: CASRYRGRREKLFF. For the CDR3, the DNA is TGTGCCAGCAGATACAGGGGGCGCCGAGAAAAACTGTTTTTT.